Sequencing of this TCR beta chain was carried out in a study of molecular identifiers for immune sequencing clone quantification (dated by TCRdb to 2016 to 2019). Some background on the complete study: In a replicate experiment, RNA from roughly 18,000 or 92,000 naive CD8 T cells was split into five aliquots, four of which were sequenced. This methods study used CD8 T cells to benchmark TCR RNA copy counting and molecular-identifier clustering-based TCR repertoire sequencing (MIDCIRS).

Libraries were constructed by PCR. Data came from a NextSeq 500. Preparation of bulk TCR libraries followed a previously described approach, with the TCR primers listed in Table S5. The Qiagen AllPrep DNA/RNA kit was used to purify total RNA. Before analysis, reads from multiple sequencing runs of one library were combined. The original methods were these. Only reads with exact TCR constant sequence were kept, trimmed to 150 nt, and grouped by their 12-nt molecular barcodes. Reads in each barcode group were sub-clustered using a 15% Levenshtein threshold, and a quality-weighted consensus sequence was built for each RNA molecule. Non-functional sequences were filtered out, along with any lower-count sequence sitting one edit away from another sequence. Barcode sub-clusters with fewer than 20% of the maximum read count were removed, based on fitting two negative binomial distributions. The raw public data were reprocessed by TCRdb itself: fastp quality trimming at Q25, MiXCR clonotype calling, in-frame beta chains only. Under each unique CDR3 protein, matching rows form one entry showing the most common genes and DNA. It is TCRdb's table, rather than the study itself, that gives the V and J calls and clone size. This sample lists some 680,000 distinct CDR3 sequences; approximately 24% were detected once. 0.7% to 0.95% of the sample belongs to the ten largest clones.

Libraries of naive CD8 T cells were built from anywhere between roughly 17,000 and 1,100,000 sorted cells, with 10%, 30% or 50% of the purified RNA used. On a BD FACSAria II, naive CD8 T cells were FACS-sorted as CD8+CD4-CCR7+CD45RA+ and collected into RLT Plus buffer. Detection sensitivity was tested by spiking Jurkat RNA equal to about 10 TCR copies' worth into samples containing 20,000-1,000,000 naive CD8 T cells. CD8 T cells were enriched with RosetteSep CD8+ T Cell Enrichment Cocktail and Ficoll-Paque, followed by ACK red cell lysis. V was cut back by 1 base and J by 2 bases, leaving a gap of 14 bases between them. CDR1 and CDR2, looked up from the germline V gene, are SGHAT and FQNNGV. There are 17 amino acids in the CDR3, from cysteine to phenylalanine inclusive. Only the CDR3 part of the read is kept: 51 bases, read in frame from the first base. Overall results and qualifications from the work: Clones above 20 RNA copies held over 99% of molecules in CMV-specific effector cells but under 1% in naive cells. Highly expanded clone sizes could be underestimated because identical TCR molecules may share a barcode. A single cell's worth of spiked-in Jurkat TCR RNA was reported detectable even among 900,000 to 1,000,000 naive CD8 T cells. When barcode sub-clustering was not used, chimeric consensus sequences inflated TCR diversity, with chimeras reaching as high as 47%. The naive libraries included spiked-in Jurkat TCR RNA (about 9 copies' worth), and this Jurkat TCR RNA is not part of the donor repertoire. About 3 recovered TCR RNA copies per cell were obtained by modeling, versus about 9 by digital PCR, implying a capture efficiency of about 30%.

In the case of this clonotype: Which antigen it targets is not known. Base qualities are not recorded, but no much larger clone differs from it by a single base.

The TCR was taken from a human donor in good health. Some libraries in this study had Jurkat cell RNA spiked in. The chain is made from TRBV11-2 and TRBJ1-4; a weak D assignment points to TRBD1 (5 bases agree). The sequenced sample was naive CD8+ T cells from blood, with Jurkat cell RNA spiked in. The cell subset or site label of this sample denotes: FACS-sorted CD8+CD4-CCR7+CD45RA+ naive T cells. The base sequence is TGTGCCAGCAGCTTAGCGTTCCAGGGCCGCACTAATGAAAAACTGTTTTTT. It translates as CASSLAFQGRTNEKLFF.